This T cell receptor beta chain derives from a study of OX40 agonist ivuxolimab in advanced cancers. Study at large: The dose-escalation cohort was approximately 80% male, with a mean age of around 60 years, ranging about 20 to 85. Two patients with cutaneous melanoma and one with hepatocellular carcinoma, three in total, showed partial responses.

Study-wide findings and caveats: Average numbers of expanded clones were greater in CD8+ T cells than in CD4+. Normalized expansion of T-cell clones was also low for some nonresponders.

Comment on this clone: Its antigen is still unknown.

Data came from immunoSEQ multiplex PCR; TCRdb stores just in-frame clones and leaves some out. The sample includes 70,000 to 90,000 clones, about 85% seen only once; the top ten take 5%. Germline V gene sequence: CDR1 LNHNV, CDR2 YYDKDF (reference sequence). The CDR3 spans 13 residues. With 1 base removed from V and 4 bases from J, the gap between germline ends came to 7 bases. The sequences come from CD4+ or CD8+ T cells sorted from blood, collected in a trial of the OX40 agonist ivuxolimab. This clonotype was obtained from an adult with an advanced solid tumor such as melanoma, head and neck, liver or kidney cancer. The J gene is TRBJ2-5, the V gene TRBV15, with D maybe TRBD1 (6 bases). The CDR3 nucleotides are TGTGCCACCAGCAGAGGAGGGGGAGAGACCCAGTACTTC. Translating gives CATSRGGGETQYF.